This TCR beta chain was identified in a study of PD-1 blockade in mismatch repair-deficient tumors. Every patient had mismatch repair deficiency by PCR or immunohistochemistry. TCRs were sequenced from a few patients responding to pembrolizumab. Remarks on this clone: The antigen remains unidentified.

This CDR3 region has 15 residues. CDR1 is MNHEY, CDR2 SVGAGI, per germline. Unmatched junction bases numbered 15, after V lost 6 bases and J lost 8 bases. Some clones are missing from TCRdb's copy, which holds only in-frame ones; the method was immunoSEQ multiplex PCR. Of fewer than 100,000 clones listed, 65% to 85% were seen once; the top ten hold 2.5% to 3%. Study-level points and caveats: Rapid post-treatment expansion, then contraction, generally preceding radiologic response, marked tumor-resident clones.

This rearrangement joins TRBV6-5 to TRBJ1-2, with 7 bases aligning to TRBD1. This specimen was peripheral blood, taken 12 weeks after starting pembrolizumab. This receptor was taken from an adult with mismatch repair-deficient cancer. DNA for the CDR3: TGTGCCAGCAGGCAAAGGGGGGGACAGATCGGAGGCTACACCTTC. It yields the protein CASRQRGGQIGGYTF.